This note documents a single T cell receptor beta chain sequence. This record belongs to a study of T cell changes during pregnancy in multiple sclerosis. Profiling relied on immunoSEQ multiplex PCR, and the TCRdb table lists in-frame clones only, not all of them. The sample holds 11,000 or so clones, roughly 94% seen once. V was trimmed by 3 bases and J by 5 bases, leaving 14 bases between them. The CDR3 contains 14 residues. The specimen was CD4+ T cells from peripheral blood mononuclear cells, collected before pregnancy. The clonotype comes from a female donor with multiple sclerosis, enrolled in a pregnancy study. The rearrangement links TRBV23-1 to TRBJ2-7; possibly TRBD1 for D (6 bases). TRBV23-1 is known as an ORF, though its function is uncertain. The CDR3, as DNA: TGCGCCAGCAGTCACGACAGGCTCCGGAACGAGCAGTACTTC. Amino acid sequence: CASSHDRLRNEQYF.